This T cell receptor beta chain was captured by sequencing in a study of cytomegalovirus exposure and HLA in healthy donors. 13 Jbeta primers and 60 Vbeta primers were used for the PCR. Profiled with immunoSEQ multiplex PCR; TCRdb holds only in-frame clones, not every one. The table includes about 180,000 clones, 75% to 85% detected once. The CDR3 spans 8 residues. Germline V gene data show CDR1 as SNHLY and CDR2 as FYNNEI. Trimming took off 6 bases at V and 13 bases at J, with 5 bases between the two ends. This receptor was identified in a woman aged 60-75 years in good health and CMV-seropositive. The sample taken for sequencing was PBMCs. The V gene is TRBV2, the J gene TRBJ2-3; D gene uncertain. CDR3 bases: TGTGCCAGCAGCCCGGAGTATTTT. Its translation is CASSPEYF.